This T cell receptor beta chain is from a study of vaccination effects on CD4 cells after COVID-19. Study conclusions and caveats: At late timepoints after vaccination, vaccine- and infection-induced clones shrank markedly.

Before sequencing, viral peptide pools were used by the ViraFEST assay to expand antigen-specific CD4+ T cells. Cells that had been cultured for roughly 9 days were the source of isolated CD4+ T cells. Every participant took two doses of the BNT162b2 or mRNA-1273 vaccine. On days 3 and 7, fresh IL-2 medium replaced half the medium. This CDR3 is built from 15 residues. The germline CDR1 and CDR2 sequences are KGHDR and SFDVKD. The trim removed 8 bases at V and 5 bases at J, leaving 11 bases unmatched. Using immunoSEQ multiplex PCR, the repertoire was profiled, and TCRdb retains in-frame clones only, with some absent. The sample yields 84,000 or so clones, 60% to 80% seen once. Turning to this clone: The antigen is not known.

The starting material was CD4+ T cells from PBMCs cultured with HCoV-OC43 spike peptides, obtained after COVID-19 vaccination. Stated subset: HCoV-OC43 spike overlapping peptide pool stimulation. This chain uses TRBV24-1 with TRBJ2-1; TRBD1 aligns across 7 bases. The TCR originated in a human donor who received a COVID-19 vaccine. CDR3 DNA sequence: TGTGCCACCACCGACACAAGGACAGGAGACAATGAGCAGTTCTTC. The encoded protein is CATTDTRTGDNEQFF.